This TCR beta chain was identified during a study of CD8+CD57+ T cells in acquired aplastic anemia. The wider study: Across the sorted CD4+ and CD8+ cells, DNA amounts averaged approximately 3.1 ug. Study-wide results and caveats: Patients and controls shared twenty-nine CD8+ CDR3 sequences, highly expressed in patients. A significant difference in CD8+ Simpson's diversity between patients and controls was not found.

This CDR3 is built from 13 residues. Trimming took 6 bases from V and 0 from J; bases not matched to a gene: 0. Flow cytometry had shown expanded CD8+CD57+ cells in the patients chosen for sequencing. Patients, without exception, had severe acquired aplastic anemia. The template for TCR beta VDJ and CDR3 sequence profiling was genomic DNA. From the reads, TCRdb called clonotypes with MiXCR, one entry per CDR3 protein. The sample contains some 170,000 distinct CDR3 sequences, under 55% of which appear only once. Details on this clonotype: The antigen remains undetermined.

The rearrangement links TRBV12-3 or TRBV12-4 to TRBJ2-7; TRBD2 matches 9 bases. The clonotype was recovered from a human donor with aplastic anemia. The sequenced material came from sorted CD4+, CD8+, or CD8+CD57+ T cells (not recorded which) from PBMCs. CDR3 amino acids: CASRLAGSYEQYF. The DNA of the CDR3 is TGTGCCAGCAGACTAGCGGGCTCCTACGAGCAGTACTTC.